Detailed here is one TCR beta chain. Its antigen is not known. V was trimmed by 0 bases and J by 3 bases, leaving 10 bases between them. This CDR3 spans 14 amino acids. Germline-derived CDR1 and CDR2 are SQVTM and ANQGSEA. Sequencing used immunoSEQ multiplex PCR; TCRdb keeps in-frame clones, though not all of them. This sample yields approximately 110,000 clones, of which about 72% are seen a single time; approximately 25% belongs to the top ten. Caucasian adults living in Nashville, Tennessee, provided all samples. The data derive from a study of shared clonotypes between healthy human individuals. In the study overall: Samples came from two female and three male donors aged 18 to 49.

General study findings and limits: Naive subsets, compared against memory subsets, generally had larger estimated richness values. For naive CD4 cells, roughly 5% of clonotypes were shared across a handful of donors.

Sequenced: memory CD8+ T cells sorted from blood. The subset: CD45RO+ cells pooled with CCR7-negative TemRA cells. V usage is TRBV29-1 and J usage is TRBJ2-3; no clear D gene. The source is a woman aged 25 to 39 in good health. CDR3 region: CSVEEGRGTDTQYF. CDR3 bases: TGCAGCGTTGAAGAAGGAAGAGGTACAGATACGCAGTATTTT.